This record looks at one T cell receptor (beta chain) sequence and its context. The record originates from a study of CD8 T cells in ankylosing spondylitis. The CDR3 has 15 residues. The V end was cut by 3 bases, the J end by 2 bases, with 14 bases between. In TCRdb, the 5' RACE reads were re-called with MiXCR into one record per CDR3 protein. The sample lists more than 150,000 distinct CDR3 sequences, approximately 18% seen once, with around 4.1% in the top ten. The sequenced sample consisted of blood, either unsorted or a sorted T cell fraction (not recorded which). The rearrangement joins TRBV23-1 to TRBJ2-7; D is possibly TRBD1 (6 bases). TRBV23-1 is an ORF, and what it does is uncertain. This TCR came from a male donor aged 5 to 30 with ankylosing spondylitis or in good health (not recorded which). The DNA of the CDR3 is TGCGCCAGCAGTCAGGGGGCGACGGTTGCCTACGAGCAGTACGTC. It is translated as CASSQGATVAYEQYV.